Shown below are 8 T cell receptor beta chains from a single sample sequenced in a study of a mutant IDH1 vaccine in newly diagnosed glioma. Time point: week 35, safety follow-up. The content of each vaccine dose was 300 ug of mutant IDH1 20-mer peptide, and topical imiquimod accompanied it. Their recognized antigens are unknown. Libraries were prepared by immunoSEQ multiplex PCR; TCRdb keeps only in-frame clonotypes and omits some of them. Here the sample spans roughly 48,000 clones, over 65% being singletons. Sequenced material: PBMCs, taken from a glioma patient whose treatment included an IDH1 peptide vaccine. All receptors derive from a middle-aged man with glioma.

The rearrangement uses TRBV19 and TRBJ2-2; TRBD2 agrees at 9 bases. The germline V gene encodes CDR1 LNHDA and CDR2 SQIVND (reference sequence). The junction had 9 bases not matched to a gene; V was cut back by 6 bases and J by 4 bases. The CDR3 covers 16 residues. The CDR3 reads CASSLLSGSGTGELFF. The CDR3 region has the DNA TGTGCCAGTAGCCTCCTTAGCGGGAGCGGCACCGGGGAGCTGTTTTTT.

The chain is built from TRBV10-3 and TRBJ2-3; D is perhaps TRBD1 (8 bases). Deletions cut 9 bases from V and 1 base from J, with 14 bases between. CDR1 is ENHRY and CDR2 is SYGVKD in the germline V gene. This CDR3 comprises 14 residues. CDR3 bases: TGTGCCATTGGACAGGGAGGGGGCACAGATACGCAGTATTTT. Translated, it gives CAIGQGGGTDTQYF.

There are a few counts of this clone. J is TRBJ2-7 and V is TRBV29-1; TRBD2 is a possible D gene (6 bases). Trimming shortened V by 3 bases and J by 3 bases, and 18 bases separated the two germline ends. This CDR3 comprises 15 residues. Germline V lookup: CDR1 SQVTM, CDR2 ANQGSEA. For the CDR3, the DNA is TGCAGCGTTGACGGGGGTTCCCCTAATTTCTACGAGCAGTACGTC. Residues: CSVDGGSPNFYEQYV.

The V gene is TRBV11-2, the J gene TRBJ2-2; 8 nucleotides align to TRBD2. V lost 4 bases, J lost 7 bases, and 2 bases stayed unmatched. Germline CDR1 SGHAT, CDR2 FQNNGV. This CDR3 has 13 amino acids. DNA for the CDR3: TGTGCCAGCAGCTATAGCGGGAACGGGGAGCTGTTTTTT. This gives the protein CASSYSGNGELFF.

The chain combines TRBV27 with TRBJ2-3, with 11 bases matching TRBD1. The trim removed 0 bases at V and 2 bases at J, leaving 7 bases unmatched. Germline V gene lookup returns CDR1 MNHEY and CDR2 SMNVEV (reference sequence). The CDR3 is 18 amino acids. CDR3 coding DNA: TGTGCCAGCAGTTTATCGGGACAGGGGGTTTATGACACAGATACGCAGTATTTT. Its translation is CASSLSGQGVYDTDTQYF.

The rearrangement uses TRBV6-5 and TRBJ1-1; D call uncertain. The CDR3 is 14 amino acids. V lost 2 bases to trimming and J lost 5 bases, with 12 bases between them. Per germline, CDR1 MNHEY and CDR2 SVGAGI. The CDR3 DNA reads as TGTGCCAGCAGTTACGCGGTCCGAAGAACTGAAGCTTTCTTT. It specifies CASSYAVRRTEAFF.

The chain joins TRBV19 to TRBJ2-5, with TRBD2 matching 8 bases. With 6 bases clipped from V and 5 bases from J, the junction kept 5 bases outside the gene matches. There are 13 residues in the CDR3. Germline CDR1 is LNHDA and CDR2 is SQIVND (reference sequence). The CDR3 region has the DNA TGTGCCAGTAGCGGGAGGGCCCTGGAGACCCAGTACTTC. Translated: CASSGRALETQYF. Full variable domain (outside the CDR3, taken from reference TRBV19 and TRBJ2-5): DGGITQSPKYLFRKEGQNVTLSCEQNLNHDAMYWYRQDPGQGLRLIYYSQIVNDFQKGDIAEGYSVSREKKESFPLTVTSAQKNPTAFYLCASSGRALETQYFGPGTRLLVL.

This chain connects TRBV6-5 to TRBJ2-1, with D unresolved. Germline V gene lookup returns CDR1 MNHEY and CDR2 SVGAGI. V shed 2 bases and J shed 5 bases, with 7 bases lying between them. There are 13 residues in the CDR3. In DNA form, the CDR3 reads TGTGCCAGCAGTTACGGCCGTAACAATGAGCAGTTCTTC. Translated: CASSYGRNNEQFF.